This section outlines one T cell receptor beta chain sequence together with its context. This clone has a count of ten or more. This clone's antigen is unknown. From the germline J gene comes the end of the CDR3, since the read stops 3 residues before it. Both CVID patients and healthy controls were predominantly of Caucasian heritage. Heparinized peripheral whole blood samples of about 5 to 9 ml were collected from each donor. Genomic DNA from adults with common variable immune deficiency (CVID) and from healthy adult controls was used for sequencing of TCRbeta CDR3 repertoires. There were 22 healthy adult volunteers in the control group (around 12 female and 10 or so male), ranging in age from about 23 to 75 years, with a mean age of 34. To isolate peripheral blood mononuclear cells, diluted blood was subjected to density centrifugation over Hypaque 1077 or Ficoll-Paque. Genomic DNA was obtained from unsorted mononuclear cells through either Qiagen column purification or a centrifugation-based method.

CVID samples and control samples contributed equivalent amounts of genomic DNA as sequencing input. For every sample, a 60 bp segment covering the rearranged TCRbeta CDR3 region was amplified and then sequenced. The immunoSEQ assay, a bias-corrected multiplex PCR combined with high-throughput sequencing, was used for TCRbeta amplification. Processing in the source paper ran as follows. Every unique nucleotide sequence was considered a clone and was annotated with V, D and J genes, copy number and frequency. Sequences were labeled productive if in frame, and non-productive if out of frame or containing stop codons. As previously described, clonality was calculated on the basis of Shannon's entropy. The predicted amino acid sequences of productive clones were used to derive mean CDR3 Kyte-Doolittle hydropathy. Hierarchical clustering of scaled V gene usage was performed with the R hclust function using Manhattan distance and complete linkage. Sharing of clones by CDR3 amino acid sequence was evaluated by resampling 12 repertoires per group over 100 rounds. The repertoires were searched for roughly 69 published EBV-specific and fewer than 250 published CMV-specific TCRbeta sequences. Analysis left out two CVID samples that produced under 10,000 sequences, so around 40 CVID repertoires remained. In TCRdb, the immuneACCESS table is reduced to in-frame sequences with V and J assigned. These tables do not hold every clone; where another copy was compared, an unresolved V gene accounts for under half, and the others remain unexplained. Clonal size and the V and J genes are those of that table, whereas D and trimming came from the DNA. This sample contains about 47,000 clones, none of which is a singleton. The top ten clones comprise 2% to 2.5% of the sample.

The CDR3 contains 17 residues, cysteine and phenylalanine counted. The DNA shown is the part of the CDR3 that was read: 42 bases, in frame from base 1. The germline V gene encodes CDR1 MGHRA and CDR2 YSYEKL. V gives up 1 base and J gives up 1 base, and the segment between their germline ends measures 17 bases. The data are from a study of T cell clonality in common variable immunodeficiency (dated by TCRdb to about 2015). Study-wide findings and limitations: CVID subjects shared fewer TCRbeta clones with each other than healthy controls did (p < 0.0001). Correlations of repertoire features with clinical complications were constrained by heterogeneity among patients within the CVID cohort. CVID TCRbeta sequences reportedly showed fewer deletions and N-nucleotide insertions and lacked highly modified clones with 13 or more V deletions. Increased TCRbeta clonality was found in CVID subjects compared with healthy controls (t-test p = 0.018), with the increase being most characteristic of about a third of subjects. Even though DNA input was the same, control samples had an average of around 82,000 unique sequences each, compared with roughly 34,000 in CVID samples. According to the authors, figuring out what caused the increased clonality in CVID would require sequencing the repertoires of T cell subpopulations.

This receptor chain uses TRBV4-1 and TRBJ2-7, with TRBD2 perhaps the D gene, on 5 matching bases. This TCR derives from a person between 18 and 75 years old in good health. The specimen was peripheral blood mononuclear cells. The part of the CDR3 DNA that was read is TGCGCCAGCAGCCAAGTTGGCCCGGTCGGGGATTCCTACGAG. This gives the protein CASSQVGPVGDSYE. The CDR3 reads in full as CASSQVGPVGDSYEQYF.